This TCR beta chain was profiled in a study of shared clonotypes between healthy human individuals. Study summary: Three plates were used per donor for CD4 naive, three for CD4 memory, two for CD8 naive and one for CD8 memory.

Genomic DNA of each subset was evenly split across several immunoSEQ plates. Generated by immunoSEQ multiplex PCR, the TCRdb table keeps only in-frame clones and is missing some. Of about 2.4 million clones in the sample, under 95% were seen once. Worth noting for this clone: The target antigen is unknown.

The germline gives CDR1 SNHLY, CDR2 FYNNEI. CDR3 size: 14 residues. Overall study findings and caveats: Between four donors, naive CD4 clonotypes were shared at a level of about 5%.

This clonotype was obtained from a man aged 18-30 years in good health. Some clones in this sample may be carry-over from other donors' samples. This chain uses TRBV2 with TRBJ2-5; 8 bases match TRBD2. The DNA end lines up better with TRBJ2-7; the J call may be wrong. The source material was naive CD4+ T cells from PBMCs. The subset denotes: CD45RA+ positively selected. The CDR3 loop is CASSVAGYSYEQYF. CDR3 coding DNA: TGTGCCAGCAGTGTAGCGGGGTACTCCTACGAGCAGTACTTC.